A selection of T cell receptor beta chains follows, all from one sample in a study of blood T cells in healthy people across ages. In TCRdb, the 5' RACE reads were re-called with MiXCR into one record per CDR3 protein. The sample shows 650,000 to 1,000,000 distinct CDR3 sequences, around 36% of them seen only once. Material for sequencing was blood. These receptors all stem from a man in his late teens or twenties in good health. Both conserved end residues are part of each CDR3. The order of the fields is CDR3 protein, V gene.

CASTLAEFLYNEQFF,TRBV13
CSAQTLAGGISSYNEQFF,TRBV20-1
CASSQGSGVGNEQFF,TRBV4-1
CASSLGAELNYGYTF,TRBV7-9
CASTKDRVSSTDTQYF,TRBV28
CASSQDLYVGLAGSTDTQYF,TRBV4-3
CAISESAGSGTDTQYF,TRBV10-3
CASSLGGNQYF,TRBV11-1
CASSEEYGPNYDYTF,TRBV6-1
CASSRPGQTTRNTEAFF,TRBV5-1
CASSGNRGGVGDTQYF,TRBV9
CASNQGRDTEAFF,TRBV12-3/TRBV12-4
CASSLLGGGAGNEQFF,TRBV5-1
CASSQGRLGHEKLFF,TRBV4-1
CAISESGQGVSEQYF,TRBV10-3
CASSVGPDRGNGYTF,TRBV9
CASSYKSGPEAKNIQYF,TRBV6-6
CASSGRGEYEQYF,TRBV7-9
CASSMSGTGTYEQYF,TRBV9
CASSLRGWLAGDTSYNEQFF,TRBV7-9
CASSQDLAGRNGQYF,TRBV4-3
CASSLQAGDGGTEAFF,TRBV5-1
CSVRDSGADMYNEQFF,TRBV29-1
CSATPGRAGLDTQYF,TRBV20-1
CASSQEWDGSSYNEQFF,TRBV4-1
CASSLRPPVPGQGADEQFF,TRBV12-3/TRBV12-4
CASSVGVEETQYF,TRBV7-6
CASSLVWTGYSLDGYTF,TRBV5-6
CASSQPLRVPYEQYF,TRBV6-2/TRBV6-3
CATSGSYNEQFF,TRBV15